Presented here are 4 T cell receptor beta chains from one specimen sequenced in a study of T-cell memory formation after mild COVID-19. TCRdb re-called the 5' RACE reads with MiXCR, one entry per CDR3 protein. The repertoire holds 550,000 to 600,000 distinct CDR3 sequences, with 15% to 20% as singletons. The sequenced sample consisted of PBMCs or a T cell subset sorted from them (not recorded which). These TCRs come from an adult woman who had mild COVID-19 (a few samples of this study predate the infection). Cell type and time point are not known.

In this sample, this clonotype turned up many times. The gene calls are TRBV7-9 and TRBJ1-6; 10 positions match TRBD1. This CDR3 is 16 amino acids long. V was pared by 5 bases and J by 5 bases, with 6 bases of the junction left unmatched. Germline V gene sequence: CDR1 SEHNR, CDR2 FQNEAQ (reference sequence). The CDR3 region is CASSRYGQGDNSPLHF. The CDR3 nucleotides are TGTGCCAGCAGCCGGTACGGACAGGGGGATAATTCACCCCTCCACTTT.

This clonotype showed up just a few times. This chain joins TRBV7-3 and TRBJ2-1, with TRBD2 as a possible D gene (7 bases). The germline V gene has CDR1 SGHTA and CDR2 FQGTGA. The CDR3 is 18 residues long. Trimming stripped 5 bases from V and 5 bases from J, with 25 bases between. The CDR3 sequence is CASSITPWGASGHNEQFF. The DNA of the CDR3 is TGTGCCAGCAGCATCACCCCCTGGGGGGCTAGCGGACACAATGAGCAGTTCTTC.

This clonotype has more than one count but fewer than ten. V gene TRBV7-8 combines with J gene TRBJ2-1; 10 nucleotides match TRBD1. Germline V gene sequence: CDR1 SGHVS, CDR2 FQNEAQ. The length of the CDR3 is 19 residues. V shed 5 bases, J shed 2 bases, and the junction held 15 bases outside the gene matches. The CDR3 protein is CASSVTSFTGTGAYNEQFF. DNA of the CDR3: TGTGCCAGCAGCGTAACATCATTTACCGGGACAGGGGCCTACAATGAGCAGTTCTTC.

This clonotype was picked up many times. The chain employs TRBV4-3 and TRBJ2-1; 8 nucleotides agree with TRBD2. The V and J ends lost 4 bases and 8 bases, in that order; junction bases with no gene match: 13. The CDR3 length is 16 residues. Germline-derived CDR1 and CDR2 are LGHNA and YSLEER. The chain's CDR3 is CASSRSDGRDGYEQFF. The CDR3 bases are TGCGCCAGCAGCCGGTCTGACGGGAGGGACGGGTATGAGCAGTTCTTC.